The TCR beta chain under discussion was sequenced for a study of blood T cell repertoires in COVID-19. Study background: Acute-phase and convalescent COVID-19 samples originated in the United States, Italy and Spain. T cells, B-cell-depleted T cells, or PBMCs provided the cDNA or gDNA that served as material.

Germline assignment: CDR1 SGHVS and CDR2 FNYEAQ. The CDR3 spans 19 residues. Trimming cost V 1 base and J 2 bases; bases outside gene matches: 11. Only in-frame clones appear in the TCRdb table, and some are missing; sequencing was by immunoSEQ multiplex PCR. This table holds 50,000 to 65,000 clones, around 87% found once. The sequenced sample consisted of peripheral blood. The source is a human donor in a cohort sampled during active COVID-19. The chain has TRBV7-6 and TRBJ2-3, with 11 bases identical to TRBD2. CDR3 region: CASSLVVGATSGNTDTQYF. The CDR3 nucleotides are TGTGCCAGCAGCTTAGTAGTGGGGGCGACTAGCGGGAACACAGATACGCAGTATTTT.